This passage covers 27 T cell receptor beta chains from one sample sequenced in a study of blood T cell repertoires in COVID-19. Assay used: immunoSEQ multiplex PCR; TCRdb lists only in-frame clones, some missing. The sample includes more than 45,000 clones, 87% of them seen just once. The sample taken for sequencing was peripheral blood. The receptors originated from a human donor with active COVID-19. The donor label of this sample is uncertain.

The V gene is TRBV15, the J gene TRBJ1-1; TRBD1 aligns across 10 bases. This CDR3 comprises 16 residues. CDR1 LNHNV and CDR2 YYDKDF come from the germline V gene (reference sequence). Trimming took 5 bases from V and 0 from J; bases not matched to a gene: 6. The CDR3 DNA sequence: TGTGCCACCAGCGAGGGGACAGGGGTTTTGAACACTGAAGCTTTCTTT. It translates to CATSEGTGVLNTEAFF.

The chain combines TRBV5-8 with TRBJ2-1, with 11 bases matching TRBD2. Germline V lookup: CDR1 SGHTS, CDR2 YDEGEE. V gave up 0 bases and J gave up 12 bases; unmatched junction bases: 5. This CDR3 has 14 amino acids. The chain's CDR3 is CASSLGLAGTTQFF. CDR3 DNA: TGTGCCAGCAGCTTGGGACTAGCGGGGACAACGCAGTTCTTC.

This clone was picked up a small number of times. The CDR3 spells CASSTTGRNTIYF. CDR3 coding DNA: TGTGCCAGCAGCACCACAGGGAGAAACACCATATATTTT. This rearrangement joins TRBV7-2 to TRBJ1-3; tentative D call: TRBD1 (6 bases). The CDR3 has 13 amino acids. Trimming stripped 5 bases from V and 5 bases from J, with 10 bases between. Germline V gene sequence: CDR1 SGHTA, CDR2 FQGNSA.

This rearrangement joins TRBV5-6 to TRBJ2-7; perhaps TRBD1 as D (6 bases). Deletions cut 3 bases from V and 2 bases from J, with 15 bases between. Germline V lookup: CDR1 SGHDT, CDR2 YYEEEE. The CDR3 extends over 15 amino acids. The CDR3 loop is CASSSRVRGPYEQYF. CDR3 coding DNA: TGTGCCAGCAGCTCGCGAGTCAGGGGTCCCTACGAGCAGTACTTC.

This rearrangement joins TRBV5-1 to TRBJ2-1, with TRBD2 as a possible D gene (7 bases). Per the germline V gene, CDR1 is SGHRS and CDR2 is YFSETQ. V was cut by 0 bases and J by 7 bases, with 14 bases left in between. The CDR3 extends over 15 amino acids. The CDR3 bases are TGCGCCAGCAGCTTGGAGGGGGGGCTCTGGAATGAGCAGTTCTTC. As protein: CASSLEGGLWNEQFF. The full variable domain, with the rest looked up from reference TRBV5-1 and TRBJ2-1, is KAGVTQTPRYLIKTRGQQVTLSCSPISGHRSVSWYQQTPGQGLQFLFEYFSETQRNKGNFPGRFSGRQFSNSRSEMNVSTLELGDSALYLCASSLEGGLWNEQFFGPGTRLTVL.

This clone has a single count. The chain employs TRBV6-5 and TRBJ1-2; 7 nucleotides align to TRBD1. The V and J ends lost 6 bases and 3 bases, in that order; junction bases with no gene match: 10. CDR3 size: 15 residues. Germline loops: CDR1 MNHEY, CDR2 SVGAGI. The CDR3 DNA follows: TGTGCCAGCAGCCAGACAGGGAAGCCCCACTATGGCTACACCTTC. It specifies CASSQTGKPHYGYTF.

Written as DNA, the CDR3 is TGTGCCAGCAGTCACTCTGGGGCCAACGTCCTGACTTTC. Translation: CASSHSGANVLTF. This sequence joins TRBV25-1 and TRBJ2-6, with no clear D. V dropped 5 bases and J dropped 0 bases, with 2 bases sitting between them. The CDR3 is made up of 13 amino acids. Germline values: CDR1 MGHDK, CDR2 SYGVNS. Supplemented by reference TRBV25-1 and TRBJ2-6, the full variable domain reads EADIYQTPRYLVIGTGKKITLECSQTMGHDKMYWYQQDPGMELHLIHYSYGVNSTEKGDLSSESTVSRIRTEHFPLTLESARPSHTSQYLCASSHSGANVLTFGAGSRLTVL.

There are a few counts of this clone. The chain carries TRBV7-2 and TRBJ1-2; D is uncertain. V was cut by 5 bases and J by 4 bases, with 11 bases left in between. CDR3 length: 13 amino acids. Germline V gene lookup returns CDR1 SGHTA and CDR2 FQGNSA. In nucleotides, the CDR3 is TGTGCCAGCAGCCCGGTTGGGCTCTATGGCTACACCTTC. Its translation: CASSPVGLYGYTF.

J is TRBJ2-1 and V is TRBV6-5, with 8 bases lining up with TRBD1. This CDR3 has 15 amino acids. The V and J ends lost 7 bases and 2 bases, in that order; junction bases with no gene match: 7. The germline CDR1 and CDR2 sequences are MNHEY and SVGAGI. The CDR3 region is CASNPTGDAYNEQFF. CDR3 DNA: TGTGCCAGCAACCCGACAGGGGATGCCTACAATGAGCAGTTCTTC.

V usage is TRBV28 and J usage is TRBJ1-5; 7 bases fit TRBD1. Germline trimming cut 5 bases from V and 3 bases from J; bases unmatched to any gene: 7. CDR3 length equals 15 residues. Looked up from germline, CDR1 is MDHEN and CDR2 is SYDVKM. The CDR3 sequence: CASSGSGQINQPQHF. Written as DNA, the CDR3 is TGTGCCAGCAGTGGTTCGGGACAGATCAATCAGCCCCAGCATTTT.

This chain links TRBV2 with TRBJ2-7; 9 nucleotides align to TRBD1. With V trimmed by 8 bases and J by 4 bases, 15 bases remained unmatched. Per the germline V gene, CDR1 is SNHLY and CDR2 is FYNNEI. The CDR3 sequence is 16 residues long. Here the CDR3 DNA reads TGTGCCAGCCGACGCCTGGGACAGGGAACTAGTTACGAGCAGTACTTC. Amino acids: CASRRLGQGTSYEQYF.

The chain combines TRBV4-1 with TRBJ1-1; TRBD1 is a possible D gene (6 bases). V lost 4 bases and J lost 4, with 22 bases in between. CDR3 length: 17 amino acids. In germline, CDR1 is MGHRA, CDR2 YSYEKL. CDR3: CASSPITGGEFVTEAFF. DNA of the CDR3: TGCGCCAGCAGCCCCATAACGGGGGGCGAATTTGTCACTGAAGCTTTCTTT.

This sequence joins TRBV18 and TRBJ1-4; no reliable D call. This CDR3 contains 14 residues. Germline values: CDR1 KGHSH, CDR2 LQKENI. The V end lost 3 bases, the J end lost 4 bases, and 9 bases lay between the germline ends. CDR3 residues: CASSPGGRNEKLFF. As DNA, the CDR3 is TGTGCCAGCTCACCCGGCGGGCGTAATGAAAAACTGTTTTTT.

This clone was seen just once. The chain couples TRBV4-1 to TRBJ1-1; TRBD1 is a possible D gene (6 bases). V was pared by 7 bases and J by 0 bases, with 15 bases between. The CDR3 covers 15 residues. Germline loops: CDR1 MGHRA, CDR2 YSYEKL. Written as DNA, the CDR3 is TGCGCCAGCAAGCCAAGGCGGACAGTGAACACTGAAGCTTTCTTT. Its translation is CASKPRRTVNTEAFF.

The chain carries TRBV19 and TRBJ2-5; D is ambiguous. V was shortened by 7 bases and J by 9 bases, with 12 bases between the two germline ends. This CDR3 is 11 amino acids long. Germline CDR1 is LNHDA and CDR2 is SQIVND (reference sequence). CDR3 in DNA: TGTGCCAGTAAAGACCGCGGAGCCCAGTACTTC. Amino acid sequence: CASKDRGAQYF.

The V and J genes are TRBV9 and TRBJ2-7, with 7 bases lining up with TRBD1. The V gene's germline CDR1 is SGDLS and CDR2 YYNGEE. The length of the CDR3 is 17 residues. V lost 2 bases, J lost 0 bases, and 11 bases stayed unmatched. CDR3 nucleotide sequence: TGTGCCAGCAGCGTGCTTCCGGGACAGAGTAGCTCCTACGAGCAGTACTTC. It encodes CASSVLPGQSSSYEQYF.

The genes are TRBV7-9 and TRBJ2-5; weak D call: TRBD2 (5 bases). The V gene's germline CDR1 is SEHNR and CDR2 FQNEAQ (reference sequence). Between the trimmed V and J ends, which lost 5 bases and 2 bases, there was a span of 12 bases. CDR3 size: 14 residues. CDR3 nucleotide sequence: TGTGCCAGCAGCCGAGGACTTGAACAAGAGACCCAGTACTTC. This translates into CASSRGLEQETQYF.

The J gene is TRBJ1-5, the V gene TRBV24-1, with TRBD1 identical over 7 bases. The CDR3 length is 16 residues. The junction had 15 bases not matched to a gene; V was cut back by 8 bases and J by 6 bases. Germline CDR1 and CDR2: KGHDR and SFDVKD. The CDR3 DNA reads TGTGCCACCACAGGCCGCGGGACAGCCTCCAGTCAGCCCCAGCATTTT. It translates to CATTGRGTASSQPQHF.

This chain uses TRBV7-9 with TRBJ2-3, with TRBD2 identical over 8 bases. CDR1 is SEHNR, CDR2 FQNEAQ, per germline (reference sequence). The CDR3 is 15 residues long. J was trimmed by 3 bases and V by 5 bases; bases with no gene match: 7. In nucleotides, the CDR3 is TGTGCCAGCAGCCTAAGCGGGGGTAGGACAGATACGCAGTATTTT. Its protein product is CASSLSGGRTDTQYF.

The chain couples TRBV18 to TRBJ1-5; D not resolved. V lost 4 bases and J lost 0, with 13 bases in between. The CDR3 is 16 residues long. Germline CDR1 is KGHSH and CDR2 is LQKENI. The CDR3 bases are TGTGCCAGCTCACTTCTACCATATAATAGCAATCAGCCCCAGCATTTT. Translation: CASSLLPYNSNQPQHF.

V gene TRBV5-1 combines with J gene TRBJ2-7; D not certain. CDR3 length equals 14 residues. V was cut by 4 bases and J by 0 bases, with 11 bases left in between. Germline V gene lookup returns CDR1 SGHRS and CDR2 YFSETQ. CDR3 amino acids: CASSPPRSSYEQYF. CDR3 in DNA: TGCGCCAGCAGCCCTCCTAGGAGCTCCTACGAGCAGTACTTC. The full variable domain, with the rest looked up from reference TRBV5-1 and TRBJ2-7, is KAGVTQTPRYLIKTRGQQVTLSCSPISGHRSVSWYQQTPGQGLQFLFEYFSETQRNKGNFPGRFSGRQFSNSRSEMNVSTLELGDSALYLCASSPPRSSYEQYFGPGTRLTVT.

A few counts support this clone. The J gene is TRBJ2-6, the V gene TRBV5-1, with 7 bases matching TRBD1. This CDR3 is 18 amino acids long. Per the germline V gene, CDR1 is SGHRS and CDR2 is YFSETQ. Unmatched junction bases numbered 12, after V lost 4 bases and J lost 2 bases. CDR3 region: CASSLRLQGSAGANVLTF. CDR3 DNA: TGCGCCAGCAGCCTGAGATTACAGGGGAGCGCTGGGGCCAACGTCCTGACTTTC.

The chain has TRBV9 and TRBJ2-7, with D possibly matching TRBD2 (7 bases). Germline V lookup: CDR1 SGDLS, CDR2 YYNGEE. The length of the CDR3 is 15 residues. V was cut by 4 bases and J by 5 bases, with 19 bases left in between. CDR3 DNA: TGTGCCAGCAGCCAGGGGTGGCGCGGGGGACACGAGCAGTACTTC. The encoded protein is CASSQGWRGGHEQYF.

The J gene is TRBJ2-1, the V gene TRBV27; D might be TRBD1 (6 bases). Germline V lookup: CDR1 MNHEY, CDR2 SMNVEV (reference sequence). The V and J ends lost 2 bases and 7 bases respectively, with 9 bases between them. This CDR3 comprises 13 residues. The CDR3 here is CASSLLGTNEQFF. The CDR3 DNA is TGTGCCAGCAGTTTACTCGGGACAAATGAGCAGTTCTTC.

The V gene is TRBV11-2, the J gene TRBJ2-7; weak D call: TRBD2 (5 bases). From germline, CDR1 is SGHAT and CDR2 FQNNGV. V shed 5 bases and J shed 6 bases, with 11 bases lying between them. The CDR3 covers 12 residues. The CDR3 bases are TGTGCCAGCAGCACGCGGGCGCCCGAGCAGTACTTC. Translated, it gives CASSTRAPEQYF.

CDR3 residues: CASSLGGRERGGLETQYF. The CDR3 DNA reads as TGTGCCAGCAGCTTAGGTGGGCGTGAGCGGGGGGGCCTCGAGACCCAGTACTTC. The gene calls are TRBV7-8 and TRBJ2-5; 10 nucleotides align to TRBD2. CDR3 length: 18 amino acids. Trimming removed 1 base from V and 5 bases from J; junction bases left unmatched: 13. Germline assignment: CDR1 SGHVS and CDR2 FQNEAQ. Full variable domain (rest looked up from reference TRBV7-8 and TRBJ2-5): GAGVSQSPRYKVAKRGQDVALRCDPISGHVSLFWYQQALGQGPEFLTYFQNEAQLDKSGLPSDRFFAERPEGSVSTLKIQRTQQEDSAVYLCASSLGGRERGGLETQYFGPGTRLLVL.

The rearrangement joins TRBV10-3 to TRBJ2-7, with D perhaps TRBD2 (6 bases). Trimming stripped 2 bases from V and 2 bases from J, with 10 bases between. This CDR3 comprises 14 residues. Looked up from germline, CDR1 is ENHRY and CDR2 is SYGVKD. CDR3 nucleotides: TGTGCCATCAGTGAGCTGGGGGGAGCCTACGAGCAGTACTTC. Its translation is CAISELGGAYEQYF.